The sequence of this T cell receptor (beta chain) was determined in a study of T-cell reconstitution after alpha-beta-depleted transplantation in children. CDR1 MRHNA and CDR2 SNTAGT come from the germline V gene. The J segment lost 4 bases and the V segment lost 3 bases, leaving 8 bases of the junction unmatched. The CDR3 runs to 15 residues. During its preparation, the TCRbeta library received unique molecular identifiers. TCRdb recomputed calls from the PCR reads with MiXCR, one row per CDR3 protein. The sample holds a few hundred thousand distinct CDR3 sequences, about 25% seen once. The J gene is TRBJ1-2, the V gene TRBV6-4, with 7 bases aligning to TRBD1. The clonotype comes from a girl aged 2-10 years with Fanconi anemia, due to receive a stem cell transplant. The sample here was PBMCs, taken before TCRalphabeta/CD19-depleted stem cell transplant. CDR3 DNA sequence: TGTGCCAGCAGTGAGGAGCCGGGACAGAGCTATGGCTACACCTTC. Amino acid sequence: CASSEEPGQSYGYTF.